This T cell receptor (beta chain) came from a study of blood T cell repertoires in COVID-19. Study background: From the United States, Italy and Spain came samples of acute and convalescent COVID-19. PBMCs, B-cell-depleted T cells, or T cells were the source of the cDNA or gDNA that made up the material.

Authors' data handling: Reference gene primer amplification in the assay estimated nucleated cell counts. Sequenced by immunoSEQ multiplex PCR; TCRdb stores in-frame clones only, minus some. The D gene and trimming were derived from the DNA, and the V and J assignments and clone size from that table. This table holds tens of thousands of clones, 75% to 90% found once. CDR1 MDHEN and CDR2 SYDVKM come from the germline V gene. There are 14 residues in the CDR3. V shed 4 bases, J shed 4 bases, and the junction held 4 bases outside the gene matches. Sequencing was carried out using peripheral blood. The source is a human donor in a cohort sampled during active COVID-19. The chain couples TRBV28 to TRBJ1-3; 7 nucleotides match TRBD1. CDR3 region: CASSSPTGGNTIYF. The DNA for the CDR3 is TGTGCCAGCAGTTCTCCGACAGGGGGAAACACCATATATTTT.